A selection of T cell receptor beta chains follows, all from one sample in a study of blood T cell repertoires in COVID-19. Clones were sequenced by immunoSEQ multiplex PCR, and TCRdb holds only the in-frame ones, with some missing. The repertoire holds about 500,000 clones, with about nine tenths as singletons. Sample: PBMCs or T cells enriched from blood (not recorded which). These receptors came from a woman between 18 and 29 years old who had recovered from COVID-19. Both conserved end residues are part of each CDR3.

v_call | cdr3_aa
TRBV10-3 | CATAQSNYGYTF
TRBV2 | CAGDRESEAFF
TRBV5-1 | CASSLSPLTEAFF
TRBV10-3 | CAISEPSRGTGNTIYF
TRBV30 | CAWQDSYEQYF
TRBV30 | CAWSAGRTEHTEAFF
TRBV7-2 | CASSPGTSFQTQYF
TRBV18 | CASSPVSGNTEAFF
TRBV4-1 | CASSLTGIPMNTEAFF
TRBV4-1 | CASSQEGRAGYGYTF
TRBV5-1 | CASSISDRQETQYF
TRBV2 | CASSPSSEGEQFF
TRBV2 | CASSEAGVTSGNTIYF
TRBV5-1 | CASSLGLAGGEQYF
TRBV5-1 | CASSPRGKGYTF
TRBV10-3 | CATLQDREETQYF
TRBV30 | CAWSLSGGTEAFF
TRBV7-8 | CASSLSVYGYTF
TRBV27 | CASSLSISGGPYNEQFF
TRBV29-1 | CSVETDLNTEAFF
TRBV30 | CAWRGRLVFGYTF
TRBV30 | CAWGTSSRNQPQHF
TRBV27 | CASSTNSLITEAFF
TRBV7-3 | CASSSATSGTGELFF
TRBV11-2 | CASSRDRGLTEAFF
TRBV27 | CASSLSLNEQFF
TRBV6-1 | CASSGLAGGKARETQYF
TRBV7-9 | CASSRENTEAFF
TRBV25-1 | CASSGLYEQYF
TRBV5-1 | CASSPAAGLNEQFF
TRBV2 | CASTTQMGNTIYF
TRBV10-1 | CASRAGQHYEQYF
TRBV10-3 | CAISEEQGVNYGYTF
TRBV5-5 | CASSEAQTAANTGELFF
TRBV5-6 | CASKYGTGTDTQYF
TRBV15 | CATSRGLQETQYF
TRBV9 | CASSPRLAGYYNEQFF
TRBV18 | CASSPSTGTNSPLHF
TRBV6-5 | CASSRDTSYEQYF
TRBV18 | CASSPLLTGGYGYTF
TRBV6-5 | CASNPWTGTEQYF
TRBV18 | CASSPLISGDNEQFF
TRBV6-5 | CASTFPGADEQYF
TRBV14 | CASSQVRGRTGNTIYF
TRBV19 | CASSPGGLITEAFF
TRBV29-1 | CSVEPGGTDTQYF
TRBV19 | CASGWSTEAFF
TRBV7-3 | CASSLGPDQPQHF
TRBV6-4 | CASKSTHEADTQYF
TRBV27 | CASSPLGRGNTGELFF
TRBV7-8 | CASSRDSNEQFF
TRBV5-1 | CASSSEAEGTEAFF
TRBV18 | CASSSDRGDTEAFF
TRBV28 | CASIKGADYGYTF